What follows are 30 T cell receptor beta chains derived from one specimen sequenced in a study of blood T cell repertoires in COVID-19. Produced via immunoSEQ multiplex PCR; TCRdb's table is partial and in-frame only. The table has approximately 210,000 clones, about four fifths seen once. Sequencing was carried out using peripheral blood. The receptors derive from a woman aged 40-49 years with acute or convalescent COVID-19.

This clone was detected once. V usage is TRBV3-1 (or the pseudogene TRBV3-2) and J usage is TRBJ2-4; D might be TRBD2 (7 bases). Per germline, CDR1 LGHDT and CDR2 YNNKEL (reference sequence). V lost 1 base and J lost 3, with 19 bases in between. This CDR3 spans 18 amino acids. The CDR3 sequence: CASSQAGGRRMVKNIQYF. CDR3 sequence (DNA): TGTGCCAGCAGCCAAGCCGGGGGGCGCCGGATGGTCAAAAACATTCAGTACTTC.

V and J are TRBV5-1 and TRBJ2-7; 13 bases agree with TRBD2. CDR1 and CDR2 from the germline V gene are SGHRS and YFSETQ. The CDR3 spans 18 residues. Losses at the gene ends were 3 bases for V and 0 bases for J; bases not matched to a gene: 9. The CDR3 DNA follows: TGCGCCAGCAGCTCACGTAGACTAGCGGGGGGCAGCTCCTACGAGCAGTACTTC. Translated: CASSSRRLAGGSSYEQYF.

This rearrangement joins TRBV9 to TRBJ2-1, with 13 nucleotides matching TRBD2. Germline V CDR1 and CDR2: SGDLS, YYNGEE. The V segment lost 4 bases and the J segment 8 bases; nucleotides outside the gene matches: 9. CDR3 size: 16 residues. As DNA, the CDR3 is TGTGCCAGCAGCACCAGGACTAGCGGGAGTGGGGATGAGCAGTTCTTC. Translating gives CASSTRTSGSGDEQFF. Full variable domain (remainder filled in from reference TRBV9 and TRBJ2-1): DSGVTQTPKHLITATGQRVTLRCSPRSGDLSVYWYQQSLDQGLQFLIQYYNGEERAKGNILERFSAQQFPDLHSELNLSSLELGDSALYFCASSTRTSGSGDEQFFGPGTRLTVL.

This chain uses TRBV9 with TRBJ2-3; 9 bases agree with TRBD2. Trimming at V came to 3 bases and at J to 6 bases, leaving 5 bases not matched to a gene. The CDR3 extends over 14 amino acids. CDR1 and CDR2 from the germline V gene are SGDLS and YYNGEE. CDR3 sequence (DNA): TGTGCCAGCAGCGGAGCGGGGGGAGGGGATACGCAGTATTTT. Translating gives CASSGAGGGDTQYF.

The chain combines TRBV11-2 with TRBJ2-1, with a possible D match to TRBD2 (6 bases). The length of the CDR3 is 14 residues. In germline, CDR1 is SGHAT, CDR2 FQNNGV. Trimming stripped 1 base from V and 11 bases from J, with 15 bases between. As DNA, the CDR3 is TGTGCCAGCAGCTTAGTGCCTTTAGCGGATAAGCAGTTCTTC. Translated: CASSLVPLADKQFF.

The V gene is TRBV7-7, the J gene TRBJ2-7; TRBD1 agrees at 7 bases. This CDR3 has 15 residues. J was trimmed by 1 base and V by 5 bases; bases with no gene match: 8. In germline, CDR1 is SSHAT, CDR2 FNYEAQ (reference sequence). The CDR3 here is CASSPRQGISYEQYF. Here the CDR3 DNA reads TGTGCCAGCAGCCCCCGACAGGGAATTTCCTACGAGCAGTACTTC.

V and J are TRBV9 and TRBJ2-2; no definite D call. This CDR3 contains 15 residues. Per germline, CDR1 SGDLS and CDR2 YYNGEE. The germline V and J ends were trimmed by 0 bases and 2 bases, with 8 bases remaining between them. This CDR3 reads CASSVVSINTGELFF. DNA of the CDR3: TGTGCCAGCAGCGTAGTGAGTATAAACACCGGGGAGCTGTTTTTT.

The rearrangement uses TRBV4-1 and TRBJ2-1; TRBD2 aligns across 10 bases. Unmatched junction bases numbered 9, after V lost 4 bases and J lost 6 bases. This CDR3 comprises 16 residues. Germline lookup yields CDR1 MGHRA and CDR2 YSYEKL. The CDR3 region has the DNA TGCGCCAGCAGCCGACTACTAGCGGGATTTGCCAATGAGCAGTTCTTC. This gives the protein CASSRLLAGFANEQFF.

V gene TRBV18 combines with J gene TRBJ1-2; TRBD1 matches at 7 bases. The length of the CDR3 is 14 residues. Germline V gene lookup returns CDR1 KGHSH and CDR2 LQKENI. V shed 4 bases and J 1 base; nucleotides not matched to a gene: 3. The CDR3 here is CASSLGDSNYGYTF. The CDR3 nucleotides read TGTGCCAGCTCACTGGGGGACAGTAACTATGGCTACACCTTC.

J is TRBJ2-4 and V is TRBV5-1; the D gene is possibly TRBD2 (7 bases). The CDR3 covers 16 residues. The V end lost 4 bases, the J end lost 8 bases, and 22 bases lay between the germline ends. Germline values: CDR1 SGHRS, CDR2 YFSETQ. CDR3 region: CASSPGVRRGGDIQYF. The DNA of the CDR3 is TGCGCCAGCAGCCCCGGGGTTCGAAGAGGGGGGGACATTCAGTACTTC.

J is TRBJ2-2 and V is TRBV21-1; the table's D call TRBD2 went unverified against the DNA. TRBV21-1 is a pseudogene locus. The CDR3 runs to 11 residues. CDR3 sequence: CASSPTRELFF. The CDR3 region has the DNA TGTGCCAGCAGCCCAACTAGGGAGCTGTTTTTT.

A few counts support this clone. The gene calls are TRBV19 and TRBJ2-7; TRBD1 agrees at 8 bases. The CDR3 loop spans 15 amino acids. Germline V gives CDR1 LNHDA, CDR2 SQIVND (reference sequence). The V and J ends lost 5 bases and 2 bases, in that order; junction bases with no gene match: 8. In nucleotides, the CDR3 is TGTGCCAGTAGTGCTTCAGGGGGCTTGACCTACGAGCAGTACTTC. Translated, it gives CASSASGGLTYEQYF.

In DNA form, the CDR3 reads TGCGCCAGCAGCTTGGACGGGACTAGCAACAATGAGCAGTTCTTC. Protein product: CASSLDGTSNNEQFF. This rearrangement joins TRBV5-1 to TRBJ2-1, with 9 bases that match TRBD2. The CDR3 loop spans 15 amino acids. In germline, CDR1 is SGHRS, CDR2 YFSETQ. V lost 0 bases to trimming and J lost 5 bases; unmatched junction nucleotides: 3.

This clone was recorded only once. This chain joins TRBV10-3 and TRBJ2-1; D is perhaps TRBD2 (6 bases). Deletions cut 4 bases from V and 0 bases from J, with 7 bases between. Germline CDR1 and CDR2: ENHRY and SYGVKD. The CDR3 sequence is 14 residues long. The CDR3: CAISVAASYNEQFF. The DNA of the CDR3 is TGTGCCATCAGTGTAGCGGCCTCCTACAATGAGCAGTTCTTC.

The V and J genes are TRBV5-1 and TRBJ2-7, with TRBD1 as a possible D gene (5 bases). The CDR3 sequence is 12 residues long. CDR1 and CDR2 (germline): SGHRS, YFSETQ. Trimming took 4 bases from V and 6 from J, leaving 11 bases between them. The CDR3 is CASSDQGTEQYF. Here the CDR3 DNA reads TGCGCCAGCAGCGACCAGGGTACCGAGCAGTACTTC. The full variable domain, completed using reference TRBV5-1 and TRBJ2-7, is KAGVTQTPRYLIKTRGQQVTLSCSPISGHRSVSWYQQTPGQGLQFLFEYFSETQRNKGNFPGRFSGRQFSNSRSEMNVSTLELGDSALYLCASSDQGTEQYFGPGTRLTVT.

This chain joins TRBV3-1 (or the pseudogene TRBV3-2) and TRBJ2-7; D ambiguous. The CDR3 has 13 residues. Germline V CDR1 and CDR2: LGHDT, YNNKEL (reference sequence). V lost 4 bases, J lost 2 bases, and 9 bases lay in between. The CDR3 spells CASSLAVAYEQYF. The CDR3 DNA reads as TGTGCCAGCAGCCTCGCTGTAGCCTACGAGCAGTACTTC.

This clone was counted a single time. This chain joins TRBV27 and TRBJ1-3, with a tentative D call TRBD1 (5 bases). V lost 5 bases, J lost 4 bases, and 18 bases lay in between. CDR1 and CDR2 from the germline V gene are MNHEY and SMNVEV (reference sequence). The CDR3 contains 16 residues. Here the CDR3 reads CASSTKTPDIGNTIYF. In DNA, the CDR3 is TGTGCCAGCAGTACTAAGACCCCGGACATAGGAAACACCATATATTTT.

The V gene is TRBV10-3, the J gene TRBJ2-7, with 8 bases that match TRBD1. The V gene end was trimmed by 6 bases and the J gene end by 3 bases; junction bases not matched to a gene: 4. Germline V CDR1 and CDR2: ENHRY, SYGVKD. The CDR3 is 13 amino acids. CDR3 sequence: CAIRTGQGYEQYF. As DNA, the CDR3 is TGTGCCATCAGAACCGGACAGGGCTACGAGCAGTACTTC.

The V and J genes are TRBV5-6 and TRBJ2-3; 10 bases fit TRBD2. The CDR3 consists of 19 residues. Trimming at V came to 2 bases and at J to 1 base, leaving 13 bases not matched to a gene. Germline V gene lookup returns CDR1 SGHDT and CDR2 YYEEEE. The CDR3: CASSFRTSGDPDRTDTQYF. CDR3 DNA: TGTGCCAGCAGCTTCCGGACTAGCGGAGATCCCGATCGCACAGATACGCAGTATTTT.

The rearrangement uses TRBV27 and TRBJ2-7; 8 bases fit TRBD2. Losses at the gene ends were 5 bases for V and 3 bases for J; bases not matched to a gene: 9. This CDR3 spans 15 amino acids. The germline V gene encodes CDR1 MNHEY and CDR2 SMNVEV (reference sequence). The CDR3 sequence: CASSTTSGPFYEQYF. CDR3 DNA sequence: TGTGCCAGCAGTACAACTAGCGGACCCTTCTACGAGCAGTACTTC.

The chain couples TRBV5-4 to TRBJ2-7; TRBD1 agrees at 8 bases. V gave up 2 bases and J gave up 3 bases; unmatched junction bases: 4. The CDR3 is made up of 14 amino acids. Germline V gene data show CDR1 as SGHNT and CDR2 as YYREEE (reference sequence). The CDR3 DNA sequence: TGTGCCAGCAGCTTCGGACAGGGTATCTACGAGCAGTACTTC. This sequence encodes CASSFGQGIYEQYF. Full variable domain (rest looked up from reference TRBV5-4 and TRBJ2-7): ETGVTQSPTHLIKTRGQQVTLRCSSQSGHNTVSWYQQALGQGPQFIFQYYREEENGRGNFPPRFSGLQFPNYSSELNVNALELDDSALYLCASSFGQGIYEQYFGPGTRLTVT.

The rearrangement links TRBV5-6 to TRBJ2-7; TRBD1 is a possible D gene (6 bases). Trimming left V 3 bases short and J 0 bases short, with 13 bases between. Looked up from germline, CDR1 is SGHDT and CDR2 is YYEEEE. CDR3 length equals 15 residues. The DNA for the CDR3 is TGTGCCAGCAGCTCAGATCCGGACAGCTCCTACGAGCAGTACTTC. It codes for CASSSDPDSSYEQYF.

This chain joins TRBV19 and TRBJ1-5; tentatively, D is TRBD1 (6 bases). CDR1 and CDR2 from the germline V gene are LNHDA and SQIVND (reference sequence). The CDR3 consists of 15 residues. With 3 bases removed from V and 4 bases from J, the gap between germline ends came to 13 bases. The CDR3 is CASSMGALTNQPQHF. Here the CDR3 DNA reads TGTGCCAGTAGTATGGGGGCCCTAACAAATCAGCCCCAGCATTTT.

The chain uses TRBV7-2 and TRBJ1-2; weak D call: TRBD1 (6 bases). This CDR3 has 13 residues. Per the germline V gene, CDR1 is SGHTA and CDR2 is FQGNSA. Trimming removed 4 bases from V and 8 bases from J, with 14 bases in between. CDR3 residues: CASSWGLGAGYTF. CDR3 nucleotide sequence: TGTGCCAGCAGCTGGGGGCTGGGGGCCGGCTACACCTTC.

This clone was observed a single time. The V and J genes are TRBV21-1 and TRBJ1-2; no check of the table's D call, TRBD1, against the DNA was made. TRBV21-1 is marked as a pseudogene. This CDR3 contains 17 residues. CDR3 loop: CASSKGQPSSRSYGYTF. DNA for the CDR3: TGTGCCAGCAGCAAGGGACAGCCCTCATCAAGGAGCTATGGCTACACCTTC.

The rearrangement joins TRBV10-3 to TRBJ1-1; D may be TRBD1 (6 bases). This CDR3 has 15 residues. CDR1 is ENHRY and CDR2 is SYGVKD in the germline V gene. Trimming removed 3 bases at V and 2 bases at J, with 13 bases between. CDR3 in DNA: TGTGCCATCAGTGATTTACAGGGAAAAAACACTGAAGCTTTCTTT. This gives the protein CAISDLQGKNTEAFF.

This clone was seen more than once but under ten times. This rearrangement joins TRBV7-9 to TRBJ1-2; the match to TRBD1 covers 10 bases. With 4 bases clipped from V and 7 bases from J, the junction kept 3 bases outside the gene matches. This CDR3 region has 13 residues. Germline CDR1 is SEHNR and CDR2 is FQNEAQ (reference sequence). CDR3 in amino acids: CASSSDRGLGYTF. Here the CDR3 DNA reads TGTGCCAGCAGCTCAGACAGGGGGCTTGGCTACACCTTC.

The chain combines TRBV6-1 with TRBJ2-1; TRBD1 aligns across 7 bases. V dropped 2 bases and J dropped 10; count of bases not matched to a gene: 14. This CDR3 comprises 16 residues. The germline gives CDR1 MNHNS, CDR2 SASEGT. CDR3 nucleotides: TGTGCCAGCAGTGAAAGACAGGGTGGCGTGCTGGAGGAGCAGTTCTTC. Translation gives CASSERQGGVLEEQFF.

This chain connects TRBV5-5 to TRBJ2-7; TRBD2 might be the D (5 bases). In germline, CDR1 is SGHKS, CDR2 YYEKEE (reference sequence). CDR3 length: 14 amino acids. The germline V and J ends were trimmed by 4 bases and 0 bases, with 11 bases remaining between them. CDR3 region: CASSEAESSYEQYF. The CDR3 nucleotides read TGTGCCAGCAGCGAAGCGGAAAGCTCCTACGAGCAGTACTTC.

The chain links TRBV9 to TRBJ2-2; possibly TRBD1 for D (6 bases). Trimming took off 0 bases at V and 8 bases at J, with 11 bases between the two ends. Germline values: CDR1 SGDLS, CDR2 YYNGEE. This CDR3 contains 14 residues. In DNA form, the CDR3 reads TGTGCCAGCAGCGTAGACAGGGTAGGAGGGGAGCTGTTTTTT. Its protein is CASSVDRVGGELFF.